This T cell receptor beta chain was observed in a study of cytomegalovirus exposure and HLA in healthy donors. Comments on this clone: The antigen is not known.

General study points: Versus the roughly 700-donor mean, an Asian-associated ancestry cluster reportedly showed fewer N-insertions in a later analysis. Cytomegalovirus-associated TCR beta chains were listed, numbering roughly 150.

This CDR3 is 15 amino acids long. V shed 5 bases, J shed 4 bases, and the junction held 7 bases outside the gene matches. CDR1 and CDR2 from the germline V gene are SGHRS and YFSETQ. Primers: 60 Vbeta forward and 13 Jbeta reverse. Authors' analysis steps: A later analysis tallied about 80 million unique TCR beta chains, around 9.9 million of them shared. The protocol was immunoSEQ multiplex PCR, while the TCRdb copy is restricted to in-frame clones and leaves out a portion. V, J and clone size are those of that table, while D and trimming were read from the DNA. The table shows about 130,000 clones, with 15% to 20% occurring only once.

The receptor was isolated from a female donor in good health and CMV-seropositive. Sequenced sample: PBMCs. The rearrangement uses TRBV5-1 and TRBJ2-3; 10 bases agree with TRBD1. DNA of the CDR3: TGCGCCAGCAGAACCGGGACAGGGGTACCAGATACGCAGTATTTT. It specifies CASRTGTGVPDTQYF.